The 22 T cell receptor beta chains in this list originate from one sample, sequenced in a study of Ad26.COV2.S vaccination and SARS-CoV-2 variants. This table comes from immunoSEQ multiplex PCR, and its TCRdb copy is limited to in-frame clones, with some not included. Among under 500,000 clones listed, around 92% were seen once. Stated treatment: over 15 received Ad26.COV2.S at low or high dose, single or two shots; a few received placebo; per-sample allocation not given. On day 63 after the first injection, vaccine and placebo recipients gave samples. The sequencing used peripheral blood, collected in a trial of Ad26.COV2.S vaccine versus placebo. The source is a person aged 18-60 years who received the Ad26.COV2.S COVID-19 vaccine or a placebo.

This CDR3 is CASNPTGGLFQETQYF. The CDR3 nucleotides read TGTGCCAGCAACCCAACAGGGGGGCTTTTCCAAGAGACCCAGTACTTC. V is TRBV2 and J is TRBJ2-5; TRBD1 agrees at 8 bases. V was pared by 7 bases and J by 1 base, with 11 bases of the junction left unmatched. Per the germline V gene, CDR1 is SNHLY and CDR2 is FYNNEI. The CDR3 has 16 residues.

The rearrangement joins TRBV27 to TRBJ1-1; 10 nucleotides match TRBD1. The CDR3 has 14 residues. From germline, CDR1 is MNHEY and CDR2 SMNVEV (reference sequence). After removal of 3 bases from V and 4 bases from J, the junction contained 2 bases not matched to a gene. CDR3 DNA: TGTGCCAGCAGTTTGGGGACAGGGGTCACTGAAGCTTTCTTT. As protein: CASSLGTGVTEAFF.

The rearrangement uses TRBV19 and TRBJ1-6; D unresolved. Per the germline V gene, CDR1 is LNHDA and CDR2 is SQIVND (reference sequence). The CDR3 has 13 amino acids. Trimming cost V 2 bases and J 7 bases, with 6 bases left between them. In nucleotides, the CDR3 is TGTGCCAGTAGTATATCGGAGAATTCACCCCTCCACTTT. It translates to CASSISENSPLHF.

The chain uses TRBV6-5 and TRBJ1-6; D remains ambiguous. CDR3 length: 14 residues. CDR1 MNHEY and CDR2 SVGAGI come from the germline V gene. V was shortened by 8 bases and J by 11 bases, with 19 bases between the two germline ends. The CDR3 nucleotides are TGTGCCAGCCACCCGGGTCCTAGGCGAACACCCCTCCACTTT. Protein product: CASHPGPRRTPLHF.

The chain recombines TRBV2 with TRBJ1-1; tentatively, D is TRBD1 (5 bases). Germline loops: CDR1 SNHLY, CDR2 FYNNEI. The V end was cut by 6 bases, the J end by 1 base, with 12 bases between. The CDR3 is made up of 14 amino acids. The CDR3 DNA reads as TGTGCCAGCAGGGGCGGGGCAGAGAACACTGAAGCTTTCTTT. It codes for CASRGGAENTEAFF.

The chain recombines TRBV27 with TRBJ1-5; 7 nucleotides align to TRBD1. CDR1 is MNHEY and CDR2 is SMNVEV in the germline V gene (reference sequence). Losses at the gene ends were 4 bases for V and 11 bases for J; bases not matched to a gene: 8. The CDR3 contains 13 residues. Written as DNA, the CDR3 is TGTGCCAGCAGTTACAAGACAGGGACGGCCCAGCATTTT. Its protein product is CASSYKTGTAQHF.

The CDR3 is CASSIGPWTEAFF. The DNA for the CDR3 is TGTGCCAGCAGCATAGGGCCATGGACTGAAGCTTTCTTT. The V and J genes are TRBV9 and TRBJ1-1; D gene unclear. The CDR3 loop spans 13 amino acids. Trimming left V 4 bases short and J 5 bases short, with 12 bases between. Germline loops: CDR1 SGDLS, CDR2 YYNGEE.

The rearrangement uses TRBV5-1 and TRBJ2-1, with 15 nucleotides matching TRBD2. V was pared by 4 bases and J by 6 bases, with 2 bases of the junction left unmatched. The CDR3 sequence is 15 residues long. Germline V gene data show CDR1 as SGHRS and CDR2 as YFSETQ. The DNA for the CDR3 is TGCGCCAGCAGCAGGACTAGCGGGGGGGCCAATGAGCAGTTCTTC. Translating gives CASSRTSGGANEQFF.

This chain uses TRBV3-1 (or the pseudogene TRBV3-2) with TRBJ1-1; D is uncertain. V was cut by 0 bases and J by 1 base, with 9 bases left in between. In germline, CDR1 is LGHDT, CDR2 YNNKEL (reference sequence). This CDR3 spans 15 amino acids. This CDR3 reads CASSQEIPGNTEAFF. The DNA for the CDR3 is TGTGCCAGCAGCCAAGAGATACCAGGGAACACTGAAGCTTTCTTT.

This clone was found a few times. The chain joins TRBV30 to TRBJ1-6; no definite D call. Germline-derived CDR1 and CDR2 are GTSNPN and SVGIG (reference sequence). The CDR3 runs 13 residues. The V end lost 5 bases, the J end lost 8 bases, and 13 bases lay between the germline ends. The CDR3: CAWAPGKDSPLHF. The CDR3 bases are TGTGCCTGGGCCCCCGGCAAGGATTCACCCCTCCACTTT.

The chain joins TRBV30 to TRBJ1-2; possibly TRBD1 for D (5 bases). The V gene lost 2 bases and the J gene lost 0 bases, with 7 bases spanning the gap. The CDR3 has 13 amino acids. Germline lookup yields CDR1 GTSNPN and CDR2 SVGIG (reference sequence). The CDR3 region has the DNA TGTGCCTGGAGTCGGGACCCTAACTATGGCTACACCTTC. Translated: CAWSRDPNYGYTF.

J is TRBJ2-1 and V is TRBV5-1; 11 bases are shared with TRBD2. The CDR3 covers 18 residues. From germline, CDR1 is SGHRS and CDR2 YFSETQ. The trim removed 1 base at V and 0 bases at J, leaving 6 bases unmatched. The CDR3, as DNA: TGCGCCAGCAGCTTGCATAGCGGGGGGGTTAGCTCCTACAATGAGCAGTTCTTC. It encodes CASSLHSGGVSSYNEQFF.

For this clone: Other DNA sequences in this specimen translate into the identical CDR3. V usage is TRBV12-3 or TRBV12-4 and J usage is TRBJ2-3; the D is unclear. V lost 3 bases and J lost 6, with 7 bases in between. CDR3 length equals 12 residues. CDR3 sequence: CASSFGGDTQYF. The CDR3 region has the DNA TGTGCCAGCAGTTTCGGCGGTGATACGCAGTATTTT.

The V gene is TRBV19, the J gene TRBJ1-5, with TRBD1 as a possible D gene (5 bases). Germline V gene data show CDR1 as LNHDA and CDR2 as SQIVND (reference sequence). The CDR3 is made up of 16 amino acids. V was cut by 7 bases and J by 2 bases, with 18 bases left in between. The DNA of the CDR3 is TGTGCCAGTACCTACTTGGATCCGGGGGGCAATCAGCCCCAGCATTTT. It translates to CASTYLDPGGNQPQHF.

This clone was counted between two and nine times. The chain couples TRBV10-1 to TRBJ2-7; TRBD1 matches 11 bases. The germline gives CDR1 WNHNN, CDR2 SYGVQD (reference sequence). The CDR3 has 16 residues. After removal of 5 bases from V and 4 bases from J, the junction contained 10 bases not matched to a gene. The CDR3, as DNA: TGCGCCAGCAGTCCTAATCCGGGACAGGGGGATTACGAGCAGTACTTC. It yields the protein CASSPNPGQGDYEQYF.

The V and J genes are TRBV6-6 and TRBJ1-3; D gene ambiguous. V lost 5 bases and J lost 2, with 13 bases in between. The CDR3 length is 15 residues. Per the germline V gene, CDR1 is MNHNY and CDR2 is SVGAGI (reference sequence). The chain's CDR3 is CASSPPKTAGNTIYF. CDR3 in DNA: TGTGCCAGCAGTCCCCCCAAGACCGCTGGAAACACCATATATTTT.

This chain joins TRBV18 and TRBJ2-1; D is uncertain. This CDR3 spans 12 amino acids. Between the trimmed V and J ends, which lost 5 bases and 10 bases, there was a span of 12 bases. Germline CDR1 KGHSH, CDR2 LQKENI. CDR3 in DNA: TGTGCCAGCTCATCAGAAGGCCTGGAGCAGTTCTTC. This codes for CASSSEGLEQFF.

J is TRBJ1-1 and V is TRBV5-5, with TRBD1 as a possible D gene (6 bases). The germline CDR1 and CDR2 sequences are SGHKS and YYEKEE (reference sequence). The CDR3 runs 17 residues. Trimming cost V 1 base and J 3 bases, with 19 bases left between them. Written as DNA, the CDR3 is TGTGCCAGCAGCTTGATAATATCCAGGGGTTGGGACACTGAAGCTTTCTTT. This codes for CASSLIISRGWDTEAFF.

This clone was found once. The chain employs TRBV4-3 and TRBJ2-2, with unresolved D. Germline V gene sequence: CDR1 LGHNA, CDR2 YSLEER. With 4 bases removed from V and 2 bases from J, the gap between germline ends came to 11 bases. The CDR3 covers 15 residues. The chain's CDR3 is CASSPRTVNTGELFF. The CDR3, as DNA: TGCGCCAGCAGCCCTCGGACGGTTAACACCGGGGAGCTGTTTTTT.

A single count supports this clone. The chain joins TRBV2 to TRBJ2-7, with 10 bases fitting TRBD1. Trimming removed 10 bases from V and 3 bases from J; junction bases left unmatched: 3. Germline V gives CDR1 SNHLY, CDR2 FYNNEI. The CDR3 is 12 residues long. This chain's CDR3 is CATRTGGYEQYF. CDR3 DNA sequence: TGTGCCACGAGGACAGGGGGCTACGAGCAGTACTTC.

The genes are TRBV10-3 and TRBJ2-3; 7 bases align to TRBD2. In germline, CDR1 is ENHRY, CDR2 SYGVKD. CDR3 length equals 15 residues. Trimming cost V 3 bases and J 2 bases; bases outside gene matches: 5. CDR3 coding DNA: TGTGCCATCAGTGACCCAGCGGGATTCACAGATACGCAGTATTTT. Translation: CAISDPAGFTDTQYF.

This clone was found a few times. This chain joins TRBV6-2 or TRBV6-3 and TRBJ2-3; D is unclear. There are 14 residues in the CDR3. Germline V gene data show CDR1 as MNHEY and CDR2 as SVGEGT. The V gene lost 8 bases and the J gene lost 2 bases, with 14 bases spanning the gap. This CDR3 reads CASRPELNTDTQYF. The CDR3 DNA sequence: TGTGCCAGCCGCCCAGAGTTAAACACAGATACGCAGTATTTT.